The 21 T cell receptor beta chains presented below share a single source sample, sequenced in a study of T cell clones after liver transplantation. Data came from immunoSEQ multiplex PCR; TCRdb stores just in-frame clones and leaves some out. The sample shows approximately 55,000 clones, over 55% of them seen only once. The sequencing used CD4+ T cells from blood, collected approximately 54 months after liver transplant. These receptors were taken from a human patient who received a liver transplant. The graft donor may be the source of some T cells.

This clone is a singleton in its sample. The chain uses TRBV7-2 and TRBJ1-4; the D is unclear. V gave up 1 base and J gave up 3 bases, with 6 bases separating them. In germline, CDR1 is SGHTA, CDR2 FQGNSA. The CDR3 is 14 amino acids. This chain's CDR3 is CASSLEVANEKLFF. In nucleotides, the CDR3 is TGTGCCAGCAGCTTAGAGGTTGCTAATGAAAAACTGTTTTTT.

The V and J genes are TRBV6-5 and TRBJ2-2, with a possible D match to TRBD1 (6 bases). Germline V gene sequence: CDR1 MNHEY, CDR2 SVGAGI. This CDR3 contains 15 residues. V was pared by 1 base and J by 5 bases, with 11 bases between. CDR3 coding DNA: TGTGCCAGCAGTTACTGGGGGCAGGGGACCGGGGAGCTGTTTTTT. Protein: CASSYWGQGTGELFF.

This sequence joins TRBV11-2 and TRBJ1-2; weak D call: TRBD1 (5 bases). V was pared by 5 bases and J by 3 bases, with 22 bases between. Germline V CDR1 and CDR2: SGHAT, FQNNGV. The CDR3 runs to 17 residues. The CDR3 reads CASSGSTGPLFDYGYTF. The CDR3 coding sequence is TGTGCCAGCAGCGGAAGCACGGGACCGCTTTTTGACTATGGCTACACCTTC.

The V gene is TRBV6-5, the J gene TRBJ2-1, with D maybe TRBD2 (6 bases). Trimming took 5 bases from V and 9 from J, leaving 20 bases between them. This CDR3 has 15 amino acids. Per the germline V gene, CDR1 is MNHEY and CDR2 is SVGAGI. The CDR3 reads CASSPVGGQITEQFF. CDR3 sequence (DNA): TGTGCCAGCAGTCCCGTAGGAGGGCAGATCACTGAGCAGTTCTTC.

The chain employs TRBV28 and TRBJ2-3, with 7 bases aligning to TRBD2. The CDR3 is 13 residues long. The V and J ends lost 8 bases and 7 bases, in that order; junction bases with no gene match: 9. Looked up from germline, CDR1 is MDHEN and CDR2 is SYDVKM. The DNA for the CDR3 is TGTGCCAGCGGGGAGCGGGGCACGAATACGCAGTATTTT. Translation gives CASGERGTNTQYF.

V gene TRBV11-2 combines with J gene TRBJ1-3, with 7 bases identical to TRBD1. The CDR3 contains 15 residues. J lost 0 bases, V lost 5 bases, and 4 bases had no gene match. Germline V gene sequence: CDR1 SGHAT, CDR2 FQNNGV. This CDR3 is CASSTGVLSGNTIYF. The CDR3 coding sequence is TGTGCCAGCAGCACAGGGGTCCTCTCTGGAAACACCATATATTTT.

This clone was counted a few times. CDR3 loop: CASSLRQEANYGYTF. CDR3 bases: TGTGCCAGCAGCTTAAGACAGGAAGCCAACTATGGCTACACCTTC. The chain couples TRBV9 to TRBJ1-2; a possible D gene is TRBD1 (6 bases). The CDR3 has 15 amino acids. CDR1 SGDLS and CDR2 YYNGEE come from the germline V gene. The V end was cut by 4 bases, the J end by 2 bases, with 15 bases between.

This chain joins TRBV15 and TRBJ1-4; TRBD1 is a possible D gene (6 bases). Germline CDR1 and CDR2: LNHNV and YYDKDF (reference sequence). There are 16 residues in the CDR3. Trimming removed 3 bases at V and 6 bases at J, with 17 bases between. Here the CDR3 DNA reads TGTGCCACCAGCAGGGATCTATCAGGGGCCCATGAAAAACTGTTTTTT. This sequence encodes CATSRDLSGAHEKLFF.

The table lists this clone with many counts. The chain has TRBV30 and TRBJ1-1, with D hard to call. The CDR3 length is 13 residues. Trimming removed 3 bases at V and 0 bases at J, with 8 bases between. Germline CDR1 is GTSNPN and CDR2 is SVGIG (reference sequence). The DNA for the CDR3 is TGTGCCTGGAGCTGGCGGCTGAACACTGAAGCTTTCTTT. It translates to CAWSWRLNTEAFF.

V usage is TRBV4-1 and J usage is TRBJ1-1; D perhaps matches TRBD1 (6 bases). V lost 0 bases and J lost 0, with 8 bases in between. Germline V CDR1 and CDR2: MGHRA, YSYEKL. CDR3 length equals 15 residues. The CDR3 reads CASSQDRTVNTEAFF. Here the CDR3 DNA reads TGCGCCAGCAGCCAAGATAGGACAGTGAACACTGAAGCTTTCTTT.

The sample holds a few counts of this clone. V and J are TRBV19 and TRBJ1-5; the D gene is possibly TRBD1 (6 bases). V was shortened by 6 bases and J by 0 bases, with 12 bases between the two germline ends. Germline CDR1 LNHDA, CDR2 SQIVND (reference sequence). CDR3 size: 15 residues. The CDR3 loop reads CASSIQGISNQPQHF. The CDR3 coding sequence is TGTGCCAGTAGCATACAGGGCATTAGCAATCAGCCCCAGCATTTT.

The V gene is TRBV28, the J gene TRBJ1-4; D not resolved. This CDR3 is built from 14 residues. CDR1 and CDR2 from the germline V gene are MDHEN and SYDVKM. Trimming shortened V by 3 bases and J by 4 bases, and 9 bases separated the two germline ends. CDR3 amino acids: CASSLGSLNEKLFF. In DNA, the CDR3 is TGTGCCAGCAGTTTGGGGAGTCTTAATGAAAAACTGTTTTTT. The full variable domain, with the rest looked up from reference TRBV28 and TRBJ1-4, is DVKVTQSSRYLVKRTGEKVFLECVQDMDHENMFWYRQDPGLGLRLIYFSYDVKMKEKGDIPEGYSVSREKKERFSLILESASTNQTSMYLCASSLGSLNEKLFFGSGTQLSVL.

This chain links TRBV6-1 with TRBJ1-5; D is undetermined. The CDR3 length is 14 residues. Trimming stripped 2 bases from V and 2 bases from J, with 7 bases between. Germline V gene sequence: CDR1 MNHNS, CDR2 SASEGT. The CDR3, as DNA: TGTGCCAGCAGTGAACTGAGGGGCAATCAGCCCCAGCATTTT. Encoded protein: CASSELRGNQPQHF.

This clone has ten or more counts. This chain connects TRBV30 to TRBJ1-1; 8 nucleotides line up with TRBD1. J gave up 1 base and V 4 bases, and 2 bases lay outside the gene matches. Germline CDR1 reads GTSNPN; CDR2 reads SVGIG (reference sequence). The CDR3 has 13 residues. This CDR3 reads CAWNRGSNTEAFF. DNA for the CDR3: TGTGCCTGGAACAGGGGGTCGAACACTGAAGCTTTCTTT.

In its sample, this clone was seen a few times. The chain joins TRBV27 to TRBJ1-2, with 7 positions matching TRBD1. CDR1 is MNHEY, CDR2 SMNVEV, per germline (reference sequence). CDR3 length equals 15 residues. J was trimmed by 0 bases and V by 5 bases; bases with no gene match: 6. In nucleotides, the CDR3 is TGTGCCAGCAGTCCACAGGGGCGAGCTAACTATGGCTACACCTTC. Residues: CASSPQGRANYGYTF.

The J gene is TRBJ2-7, the V gene TRBV19, with 8 bases aligning to TRBD1. CDR1 LNHDA and CDR2 SQIVND come from the germline V gene (reference sequence). V shed 9 bases and J 3 bases; nucleotides not matched to a gene: 4. This CDR3 has 12 residues. CDR3: CASGQGIYEQYF. CDR3 in DNA: TGTGCCAGCGGACAGGGTATCTACGAGCAGTACTTC.

The chain carries TRBV14 and TRBJ2-7; TRBD1 aligns across 8 bases. The V and J ends lost 2 bases and 2 bases, in that order; junction bases with no gene match: 8. CDR1 is SGHDN, CDR2 FVKESK, per germline. The CDR3 sequence is 16 residues long. The CDR3 DNA reads as TGTGCCAGCAGCCAATACCTCCGGACAGGGACCTACGAGCAGTACTTC. This codes for CASSQYLRTGTYEQYF.

This clone has only one observation. The chain employs TRBV2 and TRBJ2-7, with D possibly matching TRBD1 (6 bases). Germline assignment: CDR1 SNHLY and CDR2 FYNNEI. Trimming left V 8 bases short and J 6 bases short, with 17 bases between. This CDR3 spans 13 amino acids. CDR3 sequence reads: CASGSTGSGEQYF. As DNA, the CDR3 is TGTGCCAGCGGGTCTACAGGGTCAGGCGAGCAGTACTTC. Full variable domain (rest looked up from reference TRBV2 and TRBJ2-7): EPEVTQTPSHQVTQMGQEVILRCVPISNHLYFYWYRQILGQKVEFLVSFYNNEISEKSEIFDDQFSVERPDGSNFTLKIRSTKLEDSAMYFCASGSTGSGEQYFGPGTRLTVT.

Only a few counts were recorded for this clone. The chain links TRBV30 to TRBJ1-3, with TRBD1 matching 7 bases. The V segment lost 4 bases and the J segment 0 bases; nucleotides outside the gene matches: 12. Germline V gene lookup returns CDR1 GTSNPN and CDR2 SVGIG (reference sequence). This CDR3 is built from 17 residues. The CDR3 spells CAWKGTPGQSSGNTIYF. CDR3 bases: TGTGCCTGGAAGGGGACTCCGGGACAGTCCTCTGGAAACACCATATATTTT. Complete variable domain (other parts from reference TRBV30 and TRBJ1-3): SQTIHQWPATLVQPVGSPLSLECTVEGTSNPNLYWYRQAAGRGLQLLFYSVGIGQISSEVPQNLSASRPQDRQFILSSKKLLLSDSGFYLCAWKGTPGQSSGNTIYFGEGSWLTVV.

The chain employs TRBV5-5 and TRBJ1-1; no definite D call. CDR3 length: 17 residues. V lost 0 bases, J lost 0 bases, and 15 bases lay in between. Germline-derived CDR1 and CDR2 are SGHKS and YYEKEE (reference sequence). The CDR3: CASSLGAGIGLNTEAFF. CDR3 sequence (DNA): TGTGCCAGCAGCTTGGGGGCGGGGATTGGATTGAACACTGAAGCTTTCTTT.

The rearrangement links TRBV18 to TRBJ1-5; TRBD1 matches at 7 bases. The CDR3 has 14 amino acids. The germline V gene has CDR1 KGHSH and CDR2 LQKENI. Trimming cost V 3 bases and J 4 bases; bases outside gene matches: 3. The CDR3 loop is CASSPDRANQPQHF. In nucleotides, the CDR3 is TGTGCCAGCTCACCCGACAGGGCAAATCAGCCCCAGCATTTT.